This is a list of T cell receptor beta chains from one sample in a study of breast tumors, draining lymph nodes, adjacent tissues. One entry per CDR3 protein results from TCRdb running MiXCR on the multiplex PCR reads. Of tens of thousands of distinct CDR3 sequences in the sample, 35% to 50% were seen once. The specimen was breast tumor tissue. These receptors were collected from a female donor with breast cancer. Some clones in this sample may be carry-over from other donors' samples. The CDR3 runs from the conserved cysteine through the conserved F or W. D genes are given only for firm matches. A clone size is listed for some rows: how often the clone was seen (once, few, many), or a class if it is expanded.

abundance	j_gene	v_gene	d_gene	CDR3nt	CDR3aa
many	TRBJ1-2	TRBV30	.	TGTGCCGAACAGGGTACTAACTATGGCTACACCTTC	CAEQGTNYGYTF
.	TRBJ2-7	TRBV20-1	TRBD2	TGCAGTGCTAACAAAGCGGGAGATTTTTACGAGCAGTACTTC	CSANKAGDFYEQYF
.	TRBJ2-3	TRBV27	.	TGTGCCAGCAGATACCACAGGGCCAACACAGATACGCAGTATTTT	CASRYHRANTDTQYF
many	TRBJ1-2	TRBV20-1	.	TGCAGTGCTCCAGGGCGGAGGATCGATGGCTACACCTTC	CSAPGRRIDGYTF
many	TRBJ2-1	TRBV29-1	TRBD1	TGCAGCGTTGAAGGACAGGGTGGTAATGAGCAGTTCTTC	CSVEGQGGNEQFF
.	TRBJ2-5	TRBV20-1	.	TGCAGTCCGAAACGCGGGAACAGCCAACAAGAGACCCAGTACTTC	CSPKRGNSQQETQYF
many	TRBJ1-1	TRBV11-2	.	TGTGCCAGCAGCCTCCCCGGGTCGAGGGGAACTGAAGCTTTCTTT	CASSLPGSRGTEAFF
.	TRBJ2-1	TRBV7-3	TRBD2	TGTGCCAGCAGCTTAGCGGGAGCACTGAATGAGCGGTTCTTC	CASSLAGALNERFF
.	TRBJ1-5	TRBV5-8	TRBD1	TGTGCCAGCAGTAGCCGACAGGGAGAAAGACAGCCCCAGCATTTT	CASSSRQGERQPQHF
.	TRBJ2-3	TRBV11-3	TRBD1	TGTGCCAGCAGCTTTACAGGGGCAGAAGATACGCAGTATTTT	CASSFTGAEDTQYF
.	TRBJ1-1	TRBV19	.	TGTGCCAGTAGTATCGTGAGTGGCACTGAAGCTTTCTTT	CASSIVSGTEAFF
.	TRBJ2-3	TRBV19	.	TGTGCCAGTAGTAGGCGGGGGCGGGGTGGAACAGATACGCAGTATTTT	CASSRRGRGGTDTQYF
many	TRBJ1-4	TRBV2	.	TGTGCCAGCAGTGAGGGCGTGGGGGCGAGGGAAAAACTGTTTTTT	CASSEGVGAREKLFF
few	TRBJ1-1	TRBV12-3/TRBV12-4	.	TGTGCCAGCAGTTTAGGCCGGAAGGCTTTCTTT	CASSLGRKAFF
many	TRBJ1-1	TRBV2	.	TGTGCCAGCAGGACTGAGGCGGGGGGTGAAGCTTTCTTT	CASRTEAGGEAFF
few	TRBJ2-1	TRBV6-1	TRBD2	TGTGCCAGCAACGAATTAGCGGGGAGTTCCTACAATGAGCAGTTCTTC	CASNELAGSSYNEQFF